This TCR beta chain was identified in a study of T cell changes during pregnancy in multiple sclerosis (dated by TCRdb to about 2019). Study-wide context: The study looked at changes in the T cell repertoire across pregnancy in women with multiple sclerosis.

A note on this clone: What antigen it recognizes has not been identified. Qualities for individual bases were not recorded, and no much larger clone is one base off.

The method was the immunoSEQ multiplex PCR assay. This is the immuneACCESS table as TCRdb keeps it, with only in-frame sequences that have V and J called. A part of the clones is gone; compared with another copy, unresolved V genes explain less than half, and the rest is unexplained. This sample comprises about 64,000 clones, about 90% of them detected only once. About 5.8% of the sample is held by the ten biggest clonotypes. Its CDR3 holds 11 amino acids, cysteine through phenylalanine. Only CDR3 DNA is held: 33 bases, read in frame from base 1. CDR1 is given as DFQATT and CDR2 as SNEGSKA, both from the germline V gene (reference sequence).

Recombination linked TRBV20-1 to TRBJ1-1, and perhaps TRBD1 as D gene, on 6 matching bases. This TCR came from a female donor in good health, enrolled as a control in a pregnancy study. Specimen: peripheral blood, collected in the third trimester of pregnancy. The CDR3 reads as follows: CRVGGGTEAFF. The sequence in DNA is TGCAGAGTAGGGGGGGGCACTGAAGCTTTCTTT.